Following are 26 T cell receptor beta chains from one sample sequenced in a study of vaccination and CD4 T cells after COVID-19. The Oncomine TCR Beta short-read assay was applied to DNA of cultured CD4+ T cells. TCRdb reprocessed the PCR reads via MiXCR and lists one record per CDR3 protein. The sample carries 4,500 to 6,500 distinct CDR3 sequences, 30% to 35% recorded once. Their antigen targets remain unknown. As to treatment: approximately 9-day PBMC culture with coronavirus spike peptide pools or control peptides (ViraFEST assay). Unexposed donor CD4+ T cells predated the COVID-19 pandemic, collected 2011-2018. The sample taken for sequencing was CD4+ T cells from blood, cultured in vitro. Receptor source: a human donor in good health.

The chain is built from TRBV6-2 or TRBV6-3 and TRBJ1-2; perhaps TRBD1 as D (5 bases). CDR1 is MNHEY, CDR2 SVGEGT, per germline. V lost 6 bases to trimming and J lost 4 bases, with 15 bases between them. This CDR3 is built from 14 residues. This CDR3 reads CASSPGSGTYGYTF. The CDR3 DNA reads TGTGCCAGCAGCCCAGGGTCGGGGACCTATGGCTACACCTTC.

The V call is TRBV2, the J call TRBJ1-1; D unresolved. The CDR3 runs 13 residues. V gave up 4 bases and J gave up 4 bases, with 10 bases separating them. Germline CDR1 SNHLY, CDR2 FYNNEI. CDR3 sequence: CASSGLGITEAFF. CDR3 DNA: TGTGCCAGCAGTGGCTTGGGAATCACTGAAGCTTTCTTT.

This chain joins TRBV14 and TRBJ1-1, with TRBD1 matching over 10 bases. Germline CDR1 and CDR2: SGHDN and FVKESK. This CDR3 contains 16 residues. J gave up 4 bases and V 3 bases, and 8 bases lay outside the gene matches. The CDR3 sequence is CASSQVDRGQGTEAFF. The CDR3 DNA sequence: TGTGCCAGCAGCCAGGTTGACAGGGGGCAGGGCACTGAAGCTTTCTTT.

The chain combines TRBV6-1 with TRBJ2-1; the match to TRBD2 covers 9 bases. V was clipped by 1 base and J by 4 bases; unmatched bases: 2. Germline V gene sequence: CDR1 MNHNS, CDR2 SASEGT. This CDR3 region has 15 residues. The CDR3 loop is CASSEEAGGYNEQFF. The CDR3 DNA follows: TGTGCCAGCAGTGAAGAAGCGGGGGGATACAATGAGCAGTTCTTC.

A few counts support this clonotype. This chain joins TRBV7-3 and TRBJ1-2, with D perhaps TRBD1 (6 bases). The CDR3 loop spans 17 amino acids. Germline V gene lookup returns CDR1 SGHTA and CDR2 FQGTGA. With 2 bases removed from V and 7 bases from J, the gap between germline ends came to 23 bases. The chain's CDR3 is CASSLGGHGVLSGGYTF. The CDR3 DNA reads TGTGCCAGCAGCTTAGGGGGACACGGAGTTCTTTCTGGTGGCTACACCTTC. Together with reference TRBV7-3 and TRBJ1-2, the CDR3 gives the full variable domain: GAGVSQTPSNKVTEKGKYVELRCDPISGHTALYWYRQSLGQGPEFLIYFQGTGAADDSGLPNDRFFAVRPEGSVSTLKIQRTERGDSAVYLCASSLGGHGVLSGGYTFGSGTRLTVV.

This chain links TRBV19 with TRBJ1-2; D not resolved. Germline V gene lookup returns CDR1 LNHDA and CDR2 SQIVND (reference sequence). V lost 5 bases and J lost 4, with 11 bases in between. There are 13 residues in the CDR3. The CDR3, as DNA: TGTGCCAGTAGTCCCAGGACGACCTATGGCTACACCTTC. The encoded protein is CASSPRTTYGYTF.

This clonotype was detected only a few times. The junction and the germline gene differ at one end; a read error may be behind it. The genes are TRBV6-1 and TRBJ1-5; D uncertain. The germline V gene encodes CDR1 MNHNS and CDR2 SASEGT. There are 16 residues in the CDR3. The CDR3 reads CASSQAQRGRNQPQHF. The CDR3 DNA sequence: TGTGCCAGCAGTCAAGCTCAGAGAGGGCGCAATCAGCCCCAGCATTTT.

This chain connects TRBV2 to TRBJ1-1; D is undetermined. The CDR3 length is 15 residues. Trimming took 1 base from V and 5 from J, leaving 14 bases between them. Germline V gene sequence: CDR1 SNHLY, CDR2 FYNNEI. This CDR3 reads CASSEGPGLWTEAFF. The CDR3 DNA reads TGTGCCAGCAGTGAAGGTCCGGGGTTGTGGACTGAAGCTTTCTTT.

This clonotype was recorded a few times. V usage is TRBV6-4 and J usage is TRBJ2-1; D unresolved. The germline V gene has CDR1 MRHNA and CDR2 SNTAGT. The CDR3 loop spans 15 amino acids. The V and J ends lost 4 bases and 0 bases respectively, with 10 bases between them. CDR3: CASSALDGSYNEQFF. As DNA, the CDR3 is TGTGCCAGCAGTGCACTGGACGGCTCCTACAATGAGCAGTTCTTC.

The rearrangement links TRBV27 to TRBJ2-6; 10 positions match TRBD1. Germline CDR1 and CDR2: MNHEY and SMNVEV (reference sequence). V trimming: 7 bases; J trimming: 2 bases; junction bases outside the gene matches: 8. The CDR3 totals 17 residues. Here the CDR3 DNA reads TGTGCCAGCACCCCGGGACAGGGGTATCCTGGGGCCAACGTCCTGACTTTC. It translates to CASTPGQGYPGANVLTF.

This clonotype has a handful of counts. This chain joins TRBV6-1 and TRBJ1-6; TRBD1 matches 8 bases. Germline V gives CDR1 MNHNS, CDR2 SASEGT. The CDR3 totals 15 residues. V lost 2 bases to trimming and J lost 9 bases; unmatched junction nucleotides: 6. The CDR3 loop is CASSEQTGVSSPLHF. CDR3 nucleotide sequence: TGTGCCAGCAGTGAACAGACAGGGGTTAGTTCACCCCTCCACTTT.

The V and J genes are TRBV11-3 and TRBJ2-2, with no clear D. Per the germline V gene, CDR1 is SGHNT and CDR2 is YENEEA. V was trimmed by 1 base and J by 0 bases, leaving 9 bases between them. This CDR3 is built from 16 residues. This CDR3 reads CASSLVGSTNTGELFF. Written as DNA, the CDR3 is TGTGCCAGCAGCTTAGTAGGATCGACGAACACCGGGGAGCTGTTTTTT.

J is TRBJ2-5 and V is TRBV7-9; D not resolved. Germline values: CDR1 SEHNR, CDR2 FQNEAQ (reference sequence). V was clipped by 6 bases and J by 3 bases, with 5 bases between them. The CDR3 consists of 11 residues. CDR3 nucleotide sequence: TGTGCCAGCAGAACAGAAGAGACCCAGTACTTC. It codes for CASRTEETQYF.

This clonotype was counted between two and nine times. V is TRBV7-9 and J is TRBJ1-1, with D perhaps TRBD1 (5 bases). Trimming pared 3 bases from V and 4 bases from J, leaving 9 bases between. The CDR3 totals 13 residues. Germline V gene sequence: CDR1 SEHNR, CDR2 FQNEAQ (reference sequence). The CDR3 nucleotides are TGTGCCAGCAGCTTCGGGGGATCCACTGAAGCTTTCTTT. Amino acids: CASSFGGSTEAFF.

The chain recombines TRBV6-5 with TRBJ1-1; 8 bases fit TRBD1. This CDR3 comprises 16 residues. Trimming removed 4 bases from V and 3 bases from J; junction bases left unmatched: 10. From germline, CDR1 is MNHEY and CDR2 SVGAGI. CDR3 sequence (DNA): TGTGCCAGCAGTTCATATCAGGGGGCTCGGTACACTGAAGCTTTCTTT. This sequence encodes CASSSYQGARYTEAFF.

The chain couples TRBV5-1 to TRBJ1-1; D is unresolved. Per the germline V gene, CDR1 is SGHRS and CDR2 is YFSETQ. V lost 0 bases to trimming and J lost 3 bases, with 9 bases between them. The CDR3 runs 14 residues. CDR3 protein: CASSLAGGYTEAFF. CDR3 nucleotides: TGCGCCAGCAGCTTGGCGGGCGGATACACTGAAGCTTTCTTT.

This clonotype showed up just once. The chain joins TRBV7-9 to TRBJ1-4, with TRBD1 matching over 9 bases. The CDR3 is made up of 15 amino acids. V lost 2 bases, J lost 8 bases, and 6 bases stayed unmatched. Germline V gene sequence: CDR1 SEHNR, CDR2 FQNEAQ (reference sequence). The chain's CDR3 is CASSLLGTGFEKLFF. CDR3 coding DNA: TGTGCCAGCAGCTTACTGGGGACAGGGTTCGAAAAACTGTTTTTT.

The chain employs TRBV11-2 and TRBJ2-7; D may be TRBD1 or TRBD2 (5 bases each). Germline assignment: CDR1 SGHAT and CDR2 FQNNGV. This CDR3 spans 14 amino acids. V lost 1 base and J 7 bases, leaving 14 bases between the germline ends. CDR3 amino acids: CASSLVKGTWEQYF. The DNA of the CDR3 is TGTGCCAGCAGCTTAGTGAAGGGGACCTGGGAGCAGTACTTC.

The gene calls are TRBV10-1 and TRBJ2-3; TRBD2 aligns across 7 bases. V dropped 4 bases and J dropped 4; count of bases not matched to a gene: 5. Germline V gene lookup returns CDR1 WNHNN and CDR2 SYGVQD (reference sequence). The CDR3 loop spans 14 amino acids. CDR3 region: CASSGGRVADTQYF. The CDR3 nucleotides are TGCGCCAGCAGTGGAGGGAGGGTGGCAGATACGCAGTATTTT.

The CDR3 DNA follows: TGTGCCAGCAGGGGGGACAGGGAAACTGGCTACACCTTC. Residues: CASRGDRETGYTF. V and J are TRBV2 and TRBJ1-2, with 9 bases lining up with TRBD1. This CDR3 contains 13 residues. The V gene's germline CDR1 is SNHLY and CDR2 FYNNEI. Germline trimming cut 6 bases from V and 7 bases from J; bases unmatched to any gene: 6.

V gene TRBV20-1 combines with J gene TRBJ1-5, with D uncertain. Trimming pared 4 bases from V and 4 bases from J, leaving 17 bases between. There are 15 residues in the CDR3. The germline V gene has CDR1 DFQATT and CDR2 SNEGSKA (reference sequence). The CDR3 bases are TGCAGTGCTACCCCGGGTAGCATACGGAATCAGCCCCAGCATTTT. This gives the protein CSATPGSIRNQPQHF.

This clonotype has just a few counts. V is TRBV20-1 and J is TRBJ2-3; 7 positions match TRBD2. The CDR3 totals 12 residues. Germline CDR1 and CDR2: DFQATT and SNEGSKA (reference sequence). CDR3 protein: CTAVGGDDTQYF. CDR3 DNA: TGCACTGCGGTGGGGGGGGATGATACGCAGTATTTT.

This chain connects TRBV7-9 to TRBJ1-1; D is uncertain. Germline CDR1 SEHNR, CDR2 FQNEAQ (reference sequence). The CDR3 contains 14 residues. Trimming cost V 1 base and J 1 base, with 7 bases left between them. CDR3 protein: CASSLVSSNTEAFF. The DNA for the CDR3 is TGTGCCAGCAGCTTAGTCTCGTCGAACACTGAAGCTTTCTTT.

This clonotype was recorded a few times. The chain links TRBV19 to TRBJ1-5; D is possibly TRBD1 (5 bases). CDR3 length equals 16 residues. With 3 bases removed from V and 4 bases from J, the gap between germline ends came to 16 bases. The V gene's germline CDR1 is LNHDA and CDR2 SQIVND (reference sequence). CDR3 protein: CASSIWGYGLNQPQHF. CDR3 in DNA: TGTGCCAGTAGTATTTGGGGGTACGGACTTAATCAGCCCCAGCATTTT.

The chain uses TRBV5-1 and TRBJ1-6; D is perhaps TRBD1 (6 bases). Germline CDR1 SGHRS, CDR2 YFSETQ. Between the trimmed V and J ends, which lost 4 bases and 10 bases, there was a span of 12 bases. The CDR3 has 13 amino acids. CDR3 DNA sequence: TGCGCCAGCAGCCTAAACAGGGACTCACCCCTCCACTTT. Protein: CASSLNRDSPLHF.

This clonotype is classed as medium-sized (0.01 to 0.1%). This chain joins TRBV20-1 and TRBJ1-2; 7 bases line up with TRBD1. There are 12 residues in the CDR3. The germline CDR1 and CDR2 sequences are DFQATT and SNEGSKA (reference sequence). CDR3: CRGGGGDYGYTF. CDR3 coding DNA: TGCAGGGGGGGAGGGGGCGACTATGGCTACACCTTC.